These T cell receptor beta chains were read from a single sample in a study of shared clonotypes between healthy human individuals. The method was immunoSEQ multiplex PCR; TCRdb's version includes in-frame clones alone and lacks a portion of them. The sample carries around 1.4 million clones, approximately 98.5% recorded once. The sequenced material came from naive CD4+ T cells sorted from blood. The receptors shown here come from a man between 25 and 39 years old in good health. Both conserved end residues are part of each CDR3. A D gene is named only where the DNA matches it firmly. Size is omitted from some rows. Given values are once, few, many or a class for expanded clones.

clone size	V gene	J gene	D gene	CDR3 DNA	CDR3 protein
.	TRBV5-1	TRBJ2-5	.	TGCGCCAGCAGCTTAAGGCAGGGGCGAGAGACCCAGTACTTC	CASSLRQGRETQYF
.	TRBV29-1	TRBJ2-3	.	TGCAGCGTTGGTGGGGGACCCACAGATACGCAGTATTTT	CSVGGGPTDTQYF
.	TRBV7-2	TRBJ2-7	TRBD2	TGTGCCAGCAGCTTATCCATACTAGCGGGAGACGAGCAGTACTTC	CASSLSILAGDEQYF
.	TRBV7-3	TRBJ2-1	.	TGTGCCAGCAGCTTAGAGGACAGTACCTACAATGAGCAGTTCTTC	CASSLEDSTYNEQFF
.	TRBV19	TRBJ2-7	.	TGTGCCAGTAGTATAACAGGAGGCCCCTCCTACGAGCAGTACTTC	CASSITGGPSYEQYF
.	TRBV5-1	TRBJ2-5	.	TGCGCCAGCAGCTTCCGACAGAGGCAAGAGACCCAGTACTTC	CASSFRQRQETQYF
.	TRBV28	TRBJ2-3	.	TGTGCCAGCAGTTTGGGGCCCTGGGGTGGGGGCACAGATACGCAGTATTTT	CASSLGPWGGGTDTQYF
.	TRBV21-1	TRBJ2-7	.	TGTGCCAGCAGTGGCGGCAACTCCTACGAGCAGTACTTC	CASSGGNSYEQYF
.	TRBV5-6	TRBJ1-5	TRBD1	TGTGCCAGCAGCGCCGGACAGGGGCGGGGGCCCCAGCATTTT	CASSAGQGRGPQHF
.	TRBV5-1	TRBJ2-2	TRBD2	TGCGCCAGCAGCTCCCCGGGACTAGCGGCGAACACCGGGGAGCTGTTTTTT	CASSSPGLAANTGELFF
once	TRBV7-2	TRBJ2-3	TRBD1	TGTGCCAGCAGCGGGGACAGGGCAGGTTCAGATACGCAGTATTTT	CASSGDRAGSDTQYF
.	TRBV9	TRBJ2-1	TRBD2	TGTGCCAGCAGGCGAACGGCGGGAGGCCCCAATGAGCAGTTCTTC	CASRRTAGGPNEQFF
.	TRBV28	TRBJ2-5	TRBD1	TGTGCCAGCAGAAGGACAGGGGAAGAGACCCAGTACTTC	CASRRTGEETQYF
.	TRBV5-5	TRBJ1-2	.	TGTGCCAGCAGCATGACAGTTAACTATGGCTACACCTTC	CASSMTVNYGYTF
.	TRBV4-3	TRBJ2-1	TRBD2	TGCGCCAGCAGCCAAGCCTTGGGAGGGACGGTATATGAGCAGTTCTTC	CASSQALGGTVYEQFF
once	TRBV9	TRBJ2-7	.	TGTGCCAGCAGCGTAGCCGGGGACGGCTCCTACGAGCAGTACTTC	CASSVAGDGSYEQYF
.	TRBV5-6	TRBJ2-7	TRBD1	TGTGCCAGCAGCTCCGAACAGGGGACCTACGAGCAGTACTTC	CASSSEQGTYEQYF
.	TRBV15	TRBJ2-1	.	TGTGCCACCAGCCCCCGCCGGAGACTAGAAGGGTACAATGAGCAGTTCTTC	CATSPRRRLEGYNEQFF
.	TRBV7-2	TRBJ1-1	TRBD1	TGTGCCAGCAGCCTCTACAGGGGATCTCTTTTAGGCACTGAAGCTTTCTTT	CASSLYRGSLLGTEAFF
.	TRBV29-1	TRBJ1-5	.	TGCAGCGTTGAGGAACAGGGAGGTCAGCCCCAGCATTTT	CSVEEQGGQPQHF
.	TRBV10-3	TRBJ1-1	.	TGTGCCAGTACATCCTACACTGAAGCTTTCTTT	CASTSYTEAFF
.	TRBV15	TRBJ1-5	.	TGTGCCACCAGCAGAGACAGGGGTGTTCCTCAGCCCCAGCATTTT	CATSRDRGVPQPQHF
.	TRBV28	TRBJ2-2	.	TGTGCCAGCAGTTTACTCTGGACCGGGGAGCTGTTTTTT	CASSLLWTGELFF
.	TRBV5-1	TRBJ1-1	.	TGCGCCAGCAGCTTGGAAGCAGGGAACACTGAAGCTTTCTTT	CASSLEAGNTEAFF
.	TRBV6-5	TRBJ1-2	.	TGTGCCAGCAGTTACTCAGGACAGAGAATGTATGGCTACACCTTC	CASSYSGQRMYGYTF
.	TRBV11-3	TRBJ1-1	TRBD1	TGTGCCAGCAGCCTCGACAGGGTTGAAGCTTTCTTT	CASSLDRVEAFF
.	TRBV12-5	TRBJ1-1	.	TGTGCTAGTGGTTGGACCACAGGACAGAACACTGAAGCTTTCTTT	CASGWTTGQNTEAFF
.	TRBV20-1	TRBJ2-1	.	TGCAGTGCTAGTCGAAGGAATGAGCAGTTCTTC	CSASRRNEQFF